This is a list of T cell receptor beta chains from one sample in a study of T-cell memory formation after mild COVID-19. TCRdb recomputed calls from the 5' RACE reads with MiXCR, one row per CDR3 protein. The sample has approximately 240,000 distinct CDR3 sequences, about 17% seen once. Sample: PBMCs or a T cell subset sorted from them (not recorded which). The receptors originated from a man younger than 35 who had mild COVID-19 (a few samples of this study predate the infection). Cell type and time point are not known. The conserved cysteine and the conserved F or W are not part of the CDR3 here. Fields, in order: J gene, V gene, CDR3 length, CDR3 protein.

TRBJ1-2 | TRBV4-2 | 11 | ASSQVGRYGYT
TRBJ1-1 | TRBV7-9 | 11 | ASSPRQITEAF
TRBJ1-2 | TRBV12-3/TRBV12-4 | 12 | ASSLARRSYGYT
TRBJ1-6 | TRBV12-3/TRBV12-4 | 10 | ASSLVPSPLH
TRBJ2-1 | TRBV7-2 | 16 | ASSLAQGRRASYNEQF
TRBJ2-7 | TRBV7-3 | 13 | ASSRRGGGATEQY
TRBJ2-5 | TRBV28 | 10 | ATLTGGETQY
TRBJ1-1 | TRBV7-2 | 10 | ASSLLGTEAF
TRBJ1-5 | TRBV4-3 | 11 | ASSQLRGRPQH
TRBJ2-2 | TRBV19 | 14 | ASSPHDRVMAGELF
TRBJ1-5 | TRBV7-2 | 12 | ASSLAPSNQPQH
TRBJ1-3 | TRBV6-5 | 13 | ASRKDRAAGNTIY
TRBJ2-5 | TRBV19 | 12 | ASSPRWPQETQY
TRBJ2-7 | TRBV6-2/TRBV6-3 | 12 | ASRPTGPPYEQY
TRBJ1-6 | TRBV5-8 | 12 | ASSPWVYNSPLH
TRBJ1-6 | TRBV2 | 11 | ASSAQGNSPLH
TRBJ2-5 | TRBV9 | 13 | ASSLRDMGQETQY
TRBJ1-1 | TRBV6-2/TRBV6-3 | 15 | ASTSDRDSSMNTEAF
TRBJ2-1 | TRBV12-3/TRBV12-4 | 13 | ASRTGTRSYNEQF
TRBJ1-1 | TRBV7-9 | 11 | ASSSGVDTEAF
TRBJ2-2 | TRBV5-1 | 14 | ASSFTGGEGTGELF
TRBJ1-2 | TRBV5-1 | 14 | ASRSWAGFLNYGYT
TRBJ1-1 | TRBV28 | 14 | ASSLRQGAGDTEAF
TRBJ2-3 | TRBV21-1 | 14 | ASSKESRDRADTQY
TRBJ1-1 | TRBV7-3 | 14 | ASSLDSSGGATEAF
TRBJ2-1 | TRBV7-3 | 13 | ASSLMWGQGNEQF
TRBJ1-1 | TRBV29-1 | 10 | SGGGRNTEAF
TRBJ1-2 | TRBV7-9 | 11 | ASSQDRGHGYT
TRBJ2-4 | TRBV10-3 | 11 | AISEPGRNIQY
TRBJ2-3 | TRBV12-3/TRBV12-4 | 13 | ASALLTGGADTQY
TRBJ2-3 | TRBV7-3 | 14 | ASSFGRDWRTDTQY
TRBJ2-3 | TRBV28 | 12 | ASSLMVVTDTQY
TRBJ2-2 | TRBV11-2 | 15 | ASSSFTVFVNTGELF
TRBJ2-5 | TRBV19 | 14 | ASSIGAGGHIETQY
TRBJ1-6 | TRBV3-1 | 13 | ASTYSRGLRSPLH